This T cell receptor (beta chain) was sequenced in a study of blood T cell repertoires in COVID-19. Across the whole study: The United States, Italy and Spain provided the acute and convalescent COVID-19 samples. In each case, the material was cDNA or gDNA derived from T cells, B-cell-depleted T cells, or PBMCs.

Study processing details: From reference gene primer amplification, estimates of nucleated cell counts were derived. Method: immunoSEQ multiplex PCR; TCRdb's copy keeps in-frame clones and lacks some. The V and J calls and clone size come from that table; D and trimming were worked out from the DNA. The sample yields 60,000 to 75,000 clones, 70% to 90% seen once. Trimming cost V 4 bases and J 7 bases; bases outside gene matches: 6. The CDR3 spans 14 residues. The germline CDR1 and CDR2 sequences are SGHTA and FQGNSA. This clone was recorded once. V and J are TRBV7-2 and TRBJ2-2, with 7 bases that match TRBD2. The sample consisted of peripheral blood. The TCR sequence derives from a human donor in a cohort sampled during active COVID-19. CDR3 protein: CASSSGLGNGELFF. CDR3 sequence (DNA): TGTGCCAGCAGCTCAGGACTAGGTAACGGGGAGCTGTTTTTT.